This paragraph covers one T cell receptor (beta chain) sequence. Its antigen remains unknown. This sample is drawn from a study of CD8+ T cells in alopecia areata. Study results and caveats: Persistence during tofacitinib was seen for many expanded lesional clones in scalp and blood.

Treatment specified: oral pan-JAK inhibitor, 5-10 mg twice daily. In alopecia areata patients, both lesional scalp punch biopsies and peripheral blood were collected. V lost 8 bases and J 1 base, leaving 16 bases between the germline ends. Germline CDR1 GTSNPN, CDR2 SVGIG (reference sequence). The CDR3 has 14 residues. Following RNA extraction, reverse transcription yielded cDNA that acted as the sequencing template. Generated by immunoSEQ multiplex PCR, the TCRdb table keeps only in-frame clones and is missing some. The table records hundreds of thousands of clones, 30% to 40% of them present only once.

The sequence derives from a human donor with alopecia areata. This chain uses TRBV30 with TRBJ2-3; D is uncertain. This specimen consisted of CD4+ T cells sorted from blood, obtained at roughly week 30, from a patient treated with tofacitinib. The CDR3 here is CARSTQYGTDTQYF. DNA for the CDR3: TGTGCCAGATCGACTCAATATGGCACAGATACGCAGTATTTT.